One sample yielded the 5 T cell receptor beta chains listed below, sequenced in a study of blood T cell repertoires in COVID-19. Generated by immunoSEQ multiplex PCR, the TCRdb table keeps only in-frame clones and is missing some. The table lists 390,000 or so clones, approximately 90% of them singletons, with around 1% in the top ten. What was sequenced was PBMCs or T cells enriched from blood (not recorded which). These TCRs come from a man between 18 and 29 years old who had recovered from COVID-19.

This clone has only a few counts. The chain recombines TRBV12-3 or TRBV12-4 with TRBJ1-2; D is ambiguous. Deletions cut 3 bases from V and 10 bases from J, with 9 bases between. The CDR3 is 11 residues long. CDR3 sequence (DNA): TGTGCCAGCAGTTTGGGCAGAGACTACACCTTC. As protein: CASSLGRDYTF.

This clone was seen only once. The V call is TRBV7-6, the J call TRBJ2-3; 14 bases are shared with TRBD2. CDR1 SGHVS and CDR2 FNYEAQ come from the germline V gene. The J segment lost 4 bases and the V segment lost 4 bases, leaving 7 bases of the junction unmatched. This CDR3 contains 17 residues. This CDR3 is CASSWGTSGSGADTQYF. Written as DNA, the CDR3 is TGTGCCAGCAGCTGGGGGACTAGCGGGAGTGGAGCAGATACGCAGTATTTT.

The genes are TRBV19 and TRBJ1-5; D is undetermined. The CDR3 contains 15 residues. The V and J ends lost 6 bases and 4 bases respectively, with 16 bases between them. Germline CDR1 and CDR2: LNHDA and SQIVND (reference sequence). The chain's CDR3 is CASSQNLAENQPQHF. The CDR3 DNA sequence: TGTGCCAGTAGCCAGAACCTCGCGGAGAATCAGCCCCAGCATTTT.

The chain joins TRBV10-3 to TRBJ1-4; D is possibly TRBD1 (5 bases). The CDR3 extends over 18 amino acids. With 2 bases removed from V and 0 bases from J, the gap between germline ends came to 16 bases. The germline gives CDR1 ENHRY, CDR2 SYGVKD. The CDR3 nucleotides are TGTGCCATCAGTGAGGTCCCTGGTGGGGCTGCAACTAATGAAAAACTGTTTTTT. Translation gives CAISEVPGGAATNEKLFF.

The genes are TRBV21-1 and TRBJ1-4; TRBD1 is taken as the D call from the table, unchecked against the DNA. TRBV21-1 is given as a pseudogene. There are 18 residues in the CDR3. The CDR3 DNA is TGTGCCAGCAGCCCAAAACTTCTCCCGGGACAGTATAATGAAAAACTGTTTTTT. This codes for CASSPKLLPGQYNEKLFF.